This is a list of T cell receptor beta chains from one sample in a study of T cell changes during pregnancy in multiple sclerosis. Generated by immunoSEQ multiplex PCR, the TCRdb table keeps only in-frame clones and is missing some. The sample lists 40,000 or so clones; approximately 92% were seen once. The input for sequencing was CD8+ T cells from peripheral blood mononuclear cells, taken before pregnancy. The source of these receptors is a female donor with multiple sclerosis, enrolled in a pregnancy study. The CDR3 runs from the conserved cysteine through the conserved F or W. The D gene is left open where the match is weak. Only some rows state a clone size, as once, few, many or a class for expanded clones.

V	D	J	size	DNA	CDR3
TRBV27	TRBD1	TRBJ2-7	.	TGTGCCAGCAGTTCGGGCACCGACAGGGACGAGCAGTACTTC	CASSSGTDRDEQYF
TRBV4-2	TRBD2	TRBJ2-3	.	TGTGCCAGCAGCCGGACTAGTTTCACAGATACGCAGTATTTT	CASSRTSFTDTQYF
TRBV27	.	TRBJ2-7	.	TGTGCCAGCAGTTTATTCCCAGACAGGCTCTCCTACGAGCAGTACTTC	CASSLFPDRLSYEQYF
TRBV27	.	TRBJ2-7	.	TGTGCCAGCAGTTTAGTGCGGGCCGACTACGAGCAGTACTTC	CASSLVRADYEQYF
TRBV6-1	TRBD1	TRBJ2-7	.	TGTGCCAGCAGTGAAGGGGTTAGACAGGGAACCTCCTACGAGCAGTACTTC	CASSEGVRQGTSYEQYF
TRBV10-3	TRBD1	TRBJ1-4	.	TGTGCCATCAGCTCCGGACAGGGAAAACTGTTTTTT	CAISSGQGKLFF
TRBV28	TRBD1	TRBJ2-2	once	TGTGCCAGCTCGACAGGGGCCGGGGAGCTGTTTTTT	CASSTGAGELFF
TRBV7-9	.	TRBJ1-4	.	TGTGCCAGCAGCTTAGCCGGGAATGAAAAACTGTTTTTT	CASSLAGNEKLFF
TRBV6-1	.	TRBJ1-5	once	TGTGCCAGCAGGGACTTAGCTAGCAATCAGCCCCAGCATTTT	CASRDLASNQPQHF
TRBV27	.	TRBJ1-1	.	TGTGCCAGCAGTTTAGGGGGGGCTGAAGCTTTCTTT	CASSLGGAEAFF
TRBV11-1	.	TRBJ2-1	.	TGTGCCAGCAGCACAAGTTACAATGAGCAGTTCTTC	CASSTSYNEQFF